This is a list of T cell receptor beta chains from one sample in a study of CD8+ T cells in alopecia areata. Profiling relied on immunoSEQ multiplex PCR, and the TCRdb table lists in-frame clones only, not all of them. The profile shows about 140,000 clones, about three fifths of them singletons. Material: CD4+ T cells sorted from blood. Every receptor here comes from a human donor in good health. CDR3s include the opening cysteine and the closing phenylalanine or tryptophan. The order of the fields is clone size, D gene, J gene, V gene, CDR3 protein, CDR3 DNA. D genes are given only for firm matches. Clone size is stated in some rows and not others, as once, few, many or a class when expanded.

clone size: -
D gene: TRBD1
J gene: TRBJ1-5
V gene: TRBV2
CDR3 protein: CASRETGAGSNQPQHF
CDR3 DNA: TGTGCCAGCAGGGAGACAGGGGCTGGCAGCAATCAGCCCCAGCATTTT

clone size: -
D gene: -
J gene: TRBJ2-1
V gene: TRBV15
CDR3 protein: CATSPQGENEQFF
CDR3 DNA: TGTGCCACCAGCCCACAAGGAGAGAATGAGCAGTTCTTC

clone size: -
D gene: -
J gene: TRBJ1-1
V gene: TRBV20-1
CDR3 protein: CSAWVNTEAFF
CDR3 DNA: TGCAGTGCTTGGGTTAACACTGAAGCTTTCTTT

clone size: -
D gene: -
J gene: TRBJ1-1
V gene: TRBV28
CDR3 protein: CASGGTTEAFF
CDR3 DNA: TGTGCCAGCGGGGGGACCACTGAAGCTTTCTTT

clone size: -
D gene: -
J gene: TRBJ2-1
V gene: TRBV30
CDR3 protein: CAWSVSPNNEQFF
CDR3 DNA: TGTGCCTGGAGTGTTAGTCCAAACAATGAGCAGTTCTTC

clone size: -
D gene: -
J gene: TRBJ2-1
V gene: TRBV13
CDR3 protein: CASSLAPGMVDEQFF
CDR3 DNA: TGTGCCAGCAGCTTAGCTCCGGGTATGGTCGATGAGCAGTTCTTC

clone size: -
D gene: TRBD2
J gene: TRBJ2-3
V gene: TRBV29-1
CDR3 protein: CSVEDSGGGTPDTQYF
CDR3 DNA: TGCAGCGTTGAAGATTCGGGAGGTGGAACCCCAGATACGCAGTATTTT

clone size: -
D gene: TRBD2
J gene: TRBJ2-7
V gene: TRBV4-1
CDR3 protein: CASSQVLGTSDEQYF
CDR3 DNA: TGCGCCAGCAGCCAAGTTCTCGGGACTAGCGACGAGCAGTACTTC

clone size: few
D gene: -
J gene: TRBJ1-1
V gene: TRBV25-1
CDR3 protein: CASSEPDRCRNENTEAFF
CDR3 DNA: TGTGCCAGCAGTGAACCCGACAGGTGCCGGAATGAGAACACTGAAGCTTTCTTT

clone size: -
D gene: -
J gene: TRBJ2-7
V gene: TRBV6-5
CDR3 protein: CASSYSYRGTYEQYF
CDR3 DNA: TGTGCCAGCAGTTACTCGTATCGGGGTACCTACGAGCAGTACTTC

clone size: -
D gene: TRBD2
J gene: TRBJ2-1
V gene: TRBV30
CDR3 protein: CAWSGTSGRNEQFF
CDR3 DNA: TGTGCCTGGAGTGGGACTAGCGGGAGAAATGAGCAGTTCTTC

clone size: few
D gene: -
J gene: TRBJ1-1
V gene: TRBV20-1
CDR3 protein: CSATGMRAFF
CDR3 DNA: TGCAGTGCTACCGGGATGAGGGCCTTCTTT

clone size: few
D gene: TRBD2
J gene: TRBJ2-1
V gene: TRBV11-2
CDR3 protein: CASSSPILLAGGAGEQFF
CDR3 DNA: TGTGCCAGCAGCTCCCCCATATTACTAGCGGGAGGAGCAGGTGAGCAGTTCTTC

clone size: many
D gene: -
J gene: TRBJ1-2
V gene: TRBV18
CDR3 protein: CASSPDSNYGYTF
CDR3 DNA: TGTGCCAGCTCCCCTGACAGCAACTATGGCTACACCTTC

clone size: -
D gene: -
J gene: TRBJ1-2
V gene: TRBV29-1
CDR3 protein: CSVERQITNYGYTF
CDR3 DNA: TGCAGCGTTGAGCGTCAGATCACTAACTATGGCTACACCTTC

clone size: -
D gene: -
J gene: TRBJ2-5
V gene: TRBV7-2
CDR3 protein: CASSFWIPPLETQYF
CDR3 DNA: TGTGCCAGCAGCTTCTGGATCCCGCCCCTAGAGACCCAGTACTTC

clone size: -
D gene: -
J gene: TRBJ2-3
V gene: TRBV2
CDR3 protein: CASSEAWRLASTDTQYF
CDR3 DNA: TGTGCCAGCAGTGAAGCGTGGAGGCTAGCGAGCACAGATACGCAGTATTTT

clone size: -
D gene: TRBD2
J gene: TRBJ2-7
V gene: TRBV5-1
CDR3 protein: CASSSKLAGGKNEQYF
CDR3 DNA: TGCGCCAGCAGCTCGAAACTAGCGGGAGGAAAAAACGAGCAGTACTTC

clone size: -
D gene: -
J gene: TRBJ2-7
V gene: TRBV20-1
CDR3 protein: CSARDPREQYF
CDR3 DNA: TGCAGTGCTAGAGATCCGAGGGAGCAGTACTTC

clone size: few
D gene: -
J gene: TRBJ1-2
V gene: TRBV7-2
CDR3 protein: CASSLVGSNGYTF
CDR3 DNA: TGTGCCAGCAGCTTAGTTGGCAGCAATGGCTACACCTTC

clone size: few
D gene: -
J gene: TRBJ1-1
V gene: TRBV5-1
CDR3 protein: CASSLSDGTGEAFF
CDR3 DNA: TGCGCCAGCAGCCTTTCAGACGGGACGGGTGAAGCTTTCTTT

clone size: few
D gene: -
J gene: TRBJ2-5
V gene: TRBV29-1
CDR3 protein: CSVGVETQYF
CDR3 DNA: TGCAGCGTTGGAGTGGAGACCCAGTACTTC

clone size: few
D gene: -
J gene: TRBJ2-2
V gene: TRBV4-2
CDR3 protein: CASSQDTQYAGELFF
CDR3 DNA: TGTGCCAGCAGCCAAGATACCCAGTATGCCGGGGAGCTGTTTTTT

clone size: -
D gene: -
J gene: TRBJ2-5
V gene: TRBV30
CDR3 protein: CAWSFKETQYF
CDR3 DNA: TGTGCCTGGAGTTTTAAAGAGACCCAGTACTTC

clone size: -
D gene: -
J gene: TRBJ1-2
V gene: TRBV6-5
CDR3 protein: CASSYGRNYGYTF
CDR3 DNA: TGTGCCAGCAGTTACGGAAGGAACTATGGCTACACCTTC

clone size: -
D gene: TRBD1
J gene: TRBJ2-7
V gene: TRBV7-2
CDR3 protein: CASSLGTGRDEQYF
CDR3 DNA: TGTGCCAGCAGCCTAGGGACAGGGCGGGACGAGCAGTACTTC

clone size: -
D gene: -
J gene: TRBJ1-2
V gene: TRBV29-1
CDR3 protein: CSTSRRGTDGYTF
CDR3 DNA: TGCAGCACAAGCCGGAGGGGAACCGATGGCTACACCTTC